A single sample gave rise to the 4 T cell receptor beta chains below, sequenced in a study of blood T cell repertoires in COVID-19. Data came from immunoSEQ multiplex PCR; TCRdb stores just in-frame clones and leaves some out. The sample yields 130,000 to 150,000 clones, about 87% seen once. The sample comprised peripheral blood. The origin of the receptors is a woman in her 50s with active or convalescent COVID-19.

The chain recombines TRBV21-1 with TRBJ1-5; TRBD1 is the table's D call and was not checked against the DNA. TRBV21-1 is marked as a pseudogene. The CDR3 covers 14 residues. The CDR3 protein is CASSLGQGGLTQHF. CDR3 nucleotides: TGTGCCAGCAGTTTGGGACAGGGGGGACTGACCCAGCATTTT.

The chain combines TRBV5-6 with TRBJ1-2; 7 nucleotides agree with TRBD1. The CDR3 has 13 residues. Losses at the gene ends were 4 bases for V and 8 bases for J; bases not matched to a gene: 8. The germline gives CDR1 SGHDT, CDR2 YYEEEE. The CDR3 DNA reads TGTGCCAGCAGCCCATCTACAGGGGAGGGCTACACCTTC. This encodes CASSPSTGEGYTF.

This rearrangement joins TRBV28 to TRBJ1-2; 7 nucleotides agree with TRBD1. The germline CDR1 and CDR2 sequences are MDHEN and SYDVKM. The V segment lost 4 bases and the J segment 0 bases; nucleotides outside the gene matches: 23. The CDR3 has 21 amino acids. CDR3 sequence: CASSSLPGTAAPFLANYGYTF. CDR3 coding DNA: TGTGCCAGCAGTTCCCTCCCCGGGACAGCTGCCCCATTTTTAGCTAACTATGGCTACACCTTC.

The chain employs TRBV6-5 and TRBJ2-2; D is perhaps TRBD1 (6 bases). V lost 0 bases to trimming and J lost 6 bases, with 11 bases between them. This CDR3 contains 15 residues. Germline loops: CDR1 MNHEY, CDR2 SVGAGI. CDR3 protein: CASSYSNRAAGELFF. As DNA, the CDR3 is TGTGCCAGCAGTTACTCGAACAGGGCCGCCGGGGAGCTGTTTTTT.